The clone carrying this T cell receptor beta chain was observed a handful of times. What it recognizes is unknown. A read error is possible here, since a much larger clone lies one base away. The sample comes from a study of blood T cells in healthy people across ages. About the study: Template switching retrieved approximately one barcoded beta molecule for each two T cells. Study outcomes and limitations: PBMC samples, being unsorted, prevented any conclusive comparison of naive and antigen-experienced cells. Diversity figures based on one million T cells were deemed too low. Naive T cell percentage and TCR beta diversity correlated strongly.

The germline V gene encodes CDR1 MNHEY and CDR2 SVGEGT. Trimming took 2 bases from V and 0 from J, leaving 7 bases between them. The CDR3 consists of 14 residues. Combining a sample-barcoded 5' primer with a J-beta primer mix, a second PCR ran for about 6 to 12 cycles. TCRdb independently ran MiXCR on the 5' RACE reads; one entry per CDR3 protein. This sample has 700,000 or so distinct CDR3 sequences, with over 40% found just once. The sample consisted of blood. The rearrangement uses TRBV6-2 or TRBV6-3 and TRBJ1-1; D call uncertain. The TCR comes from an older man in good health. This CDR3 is CASSYATVNTEAFF. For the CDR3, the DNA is TGTGCCAGCAGTTACGCCACGGTGAACACTGAAGCTTTCTTT.